These 21 T cell receptor beta chains share one sample of origin, sequenced in a study of cytomegalovirus exposure and HLA in healthy donors. 13 Jbeta primers and 60 Vbeta primers were used for the PCR. Repertoires were generated with immunoSEQ multiplex PCR, while TCRdb's copy carries only in-frame clones and drops some. The repertoire holds around 200,000 clones, with 77% as singletons. Material for sequencing was PBMCs. All receptors come from a female donor in good health and CMV-seronegative.

This clone has a handful of counts. The chain joins TRBV7-8 to TRBJ1-5; tentatively, D is TRBD1 (6 bases). Germline CDR1 SGHVS, CDR2 FQNEAQ. CDR3 length equals 16 residues. V lost 5 bases to trimming and J lost 5 bases, with 19 bases between them. The CDR3 bases are TGTGCCAGCAGCCCACTAGGGGGAGCGGACTATCAGCCCCAGCATTTT. Translating gives CASSPLGGADYQPQHF.

This clone has a single count. This chain connects TRBV28 to TRBJ1-5; TRBD1 aligns across 9 bases. With V trimmed by 4 bases and J by 1 base, 8 bases remained unmatched. CDR1 is MDHEN and CDR2 is SYDVKM in the germline V gene. The CDR3 consists of 17 residues. CDR3 nucleotide sequence: TGTGCCAGCAGTTCCTACAGGGGGCGAGGGAGCAATCAGCCCCAGCATTTT. This encodes CASSSYRGRGSNQPQHF.

A single count supports this clone. This sequence joins TRBV30 and TRBJ1-1; possibly TRBD1 for D (5 bases). The CDR3 is 13 residues long. The ends were cut back, 1 base at V and 1 base at J, with 7 bases in the middle. Germline loops: CDR1 GTSNPN, CDR2 SVGIG (reference sequence). CDR3 sequence: CAWSAGSNTEAFF. DNA for the CDR3: TGTGCCTGGAGTGCAGGGTCGAACACTGAAGCTTTCTTT.

The V and J genes are TRBV25-1 and TRBJ1-3; TRBD1 might be the D (5 bases). V lost 7 bases and J lost 3, with 13 bases in between. The CDR3 is 14 amino acids. In germline, CDR1 is MGHDK, CDR2 SYGVNS. The CDR3 DNA reads as TGTGCCAGCATCGGAGACAGTTTTGGAAACACCATATATTTT. Its translation is CASIGDSFGNTIYF.

The V call is TRBV4-1, the J call TRBJ2-1, with 7 nucleotides matching TRBD2. Germline CDR1 is MGHRA and CDR2 is YSYEKL. J gave up 7 bases and V 4 bases, and 13 bases lay outside the gene matches. This CDR3 has 16 residues. CDR3 bases: TGCGCCAGCAGCCGGACTAGTTCCGGATCCCATAATGAGCAGTTCTTC. Translation gives CASSRTSSGSHNEQFF.

The gene calls are TRBV11-2 and TRBJ1-5; the D gene is possibly TRBD1 (6 bases). CDR1 is SGHAT and CDR2 is FQNNGV in the germline V gene. This CDR3 has 15 amino acids. V lost 1 base, J lost 5 bases, and 12 bases lay in between. CDR3 in amino acids: CASSLVSGEDQPQHF. Written as DNA, the CDR3 is TGTGCCAGCAGCTTAGTTTCAGGGGAAGATCAGCCCCAGCATTTT. Filled out from reference TRBV11-2 and TRBJ1-5, the complete variable domain reads EAGVAQSPRYKIIEKRQSVAFWCNPISGHATLYWYQQILGQGPKLLIQFQNNGVVDDSQLPKDRFSAERLKGVDSTLKIQPAKLEDSAVYLCASSLVSGEDQPQHFGDGTRLSIL.

The table lists this clone with a few counts. The chain joins TRBV6-4 to TRBJ2-3, with 7 bases fitting TRBD2. V dropped 3 bases and J dropped 0; count of bases not matched to a gene: 3. CDR1 is MRHNA, CDR2 SNTAGT, per germline. This CDR3 is 15 amino acids long. CDR3 amino acids: CASSDGSGSTDTQYF. The CDR3 nucleotides read TGTGCCAGCAGTGATGGTAGCGGGAGCACAGATACGCAGTATTTT.

The rearrangement links TRBV9 to TRBJ2-1, with 9 bases identical to TRBD1. Trimming cost V 2 bases and J 7 bases; bases outside gene matches: 7. Germline-derived CDR1 and CDR2 are SGDLS and YYNGEE. This CDR3 contains 15 residues. DNA of the CDR3: TGTGCCAGCAGCGTCCAGACAGGGGGGGGAAATGAGCAGTTCTTC. Translation gives CASSVQTGGGNEQFF. Combining the CDR3 with reference TRBV9 and TRBJ2-1 gives the whole variable domain DSGVTQTPKHLITATGQRVTLRCSPRSGDLSVYWYQQSLDQGLQFLIQYYNGEERAKGNILERFSAQQFPDLHSELNLSSLELGDSALYFCASSVQTGGGNEQFFGPGTRLTVL.

The CDR3 loop reads CASNRLAGYNEQFF. The CDR3 DNA follows: TGTGCCAGCAACAGACTAGCGGGGTACAATGAGCAGTTCTTC. The chain carries TRBV7-8 and TRBJ2-1, with 11 bases identical to TRBD2. The CDR3 sequence is 14 residues long. Trimming at V came to 7 bases and at J to 4 bases, leaving 3 bases not matched to a gene. Germline CDR1 reads SGHVS; CDR2 reads FQNEAQ.

The genes are TRBV19 and TRBJ1-2, with TRBD1 identical over 12 bases. Trimming at V came to 3 bases and at J to 4 bases, leaving 3 bases not matched to a gene. CDR1 LNHDA and CDR2 SQIVND come from the germline V gene (reference sequence). CDR3 size: 15 residues. The DNA for the CDR3 is TGTGCCAGTAGTATCCGGGACAGGGGGCTCTATGGCTACACCTTC. Translated: CASSIRDRGLYGYTF.

The chain combines TRBV27 with TRBJ2-3; 9 bases line up with TRBD2. Germline V CDR1 and CDR2: MNHEY, SMNVEV (reference sequence). The ends lost 6 bases at V and 7 bases at J; junction bases unmatched: 14. CDR3 length: 16 amino acids. In DNA, the CDR3 is TGTGCCAGCAGCCTTGCCGGCCAGCGGGGGGATAATACGCAGTATTTT. It encodes CASSLAGQRGDNTQYF.

The chain uses TRBV11-2 and TRBJ2-7; D is unresolved. Germline V CDR1 and CDR2: SGHAT, FQNNGV. V lost 2 bases, J lost 0 bases, and 5 bases lay in between. The CDR3 totals 13 residues. The CDR3: CASSLTFSYEQYF. CDR3 nucleotide sequence: TGTGCCAGCAGCTTAACATTCTCCTACGAGCAGTACTTC.

The V call is TRBV29-1, the J call TRBJ1-1, with 7 bases fitting TRBD1. Germline V gene data show CDR1 as SQVTM and CDR2 as ANQGSEA. The CDR3 spans 14 residues. V shed 7 bases, J shed 6 bases, and the junction held 14 bases outside the gene matches. CDR3 DNA: TGCAGCGGGTTGGACAGGTCGGCTTGGGCTGAAGCTTTCTTT. Translation gives CSGLDRSAWAEAFF.

V and J are TRBV6-5 and TRBJ1-6; D gene ambiguous. The V gene lost 7 bases and the J gene lost 7 bases, with 5 bases spanning the gap. CDR3 length: 11 residues. The V gene's germline CDR1 is MNHEY and CDR2 SVGAGI. For the CDR3, the DNA is TGTGCCAGCATGGAGAATTCACCCCTCCACTTT. It yields the protein CASMENSPLHF.

V is TRBV27 and J is TRBJ1-2; D unresolved. V was shortened by 3 bases and J by 2 bases, with 7 bases between the two germline ends. The CDR3 totals 13 residues. The germline V gene has CDR1 MNHEY and CDR2 SMNVEV (reference sequence). The CDR3 nucleotides read TGTGCCAGCAGTTTGGCGGAAAACTATGGCTACACCTTC. It yields the protein CASSLAENYGYTF.

The rearrangement uses TRBV6-5 and TRBJ2-3; D possibly corresponds to TRBD1 (6 bases). V lost 0 bases, J lost 5 bases, and 12 bases lay in between. The CDR3 is made up of 15 amino acids. From germline, CDR1 is MNHEY and CDR2 SVGAGI. Here the CDR3 DNA reads TGTGCCAGCAGTTACTCAAACAGGGAAGGAGATACGCAGTATTTT. As protein: CASSYSNREGDTQYF.

This chain links TRBV19 with TRBJ2-1; 7 positions match TRBD1. The J segment lost 4 bases and the V segment lost 2 bases, leaving 8 bases of the junction unmatched. Germline V CDR1 and CDR2: LNHDA, SQIVND (reference sequence). This CDR3 is built from 16 residues. In nucleotides, the CDR3 is TGTGCCAGTAGTATAACAGGGGCGCCCCCTTACAATGAGCAGTTCTTC. This codes for CASSITGAPPYNEQFF.

The CDR3 spells CASSLTGVPNYGYTF. In nucleotides, the CDR3 is TGTGCCAGCAGCTTAACAGGGGTCCCAAACTATGGCTACACCTTC. J is TRBJ1-2 and V is TRBV7-9; 7 bases align to TRBD1. Germline V gives CDR1 SEHNR, CDR2 FQNEAQ (reference sequence). The CDR3 has 15 residues. After removal of 2 bases from V and 2 bases from J, the junction contained 5 bases not matched to a gene.

This clone has just a few counts. The chain uses TRBV11-2 and TRBJ2-7; D may be TRBD1 (6 bases). This CDR3 spans 15 amino acids. Trimming took 2 bases from V and 0 from J, leaving 11 bases between them. Germline CDR1 SGHAT, CDR2 FQNNGV. The CDR3 DNA reads as TGTGCCAGCAGCTTAACAGGGAGAGGCTCCTACGAGCAGTACTTC. Amino acids: CASSLTGRGSYEQYF.

This chain uses TRBV28 with TRBJ1-3, with 7 positions matching TRBD1. Germline loops: CDR1 MDHEN, CDR2 SYDVKM. Trimming took 3 bases from V and 6 from J; bases not matched to a gene: 8. This CDR3 is built from 15 residues. CDR3 residues: CASSLSTGAENTIYF. CDR3 DNA: TGTGCCAGCAGTTTGTCAACAGGGGCAGAAAACACCATATATTTT.

The chain has TRBV9 and TRBJ1-3; 8 bases are shared with TRBD1. Trimming took 5 bases from V and 0 from J; bases not matched to a gene: 10. This CDR3 is built from 17 residues. Germline V gene data show CDR1 as SGDLS and CDR2 as YYNGEE. The CDR3 bases are TGTGCCAGCAGTGAATGGGGGGGACAGGCCTCTGGAAACACCATATATTTT. It translates to CASSEWGGQASGNTIYF.